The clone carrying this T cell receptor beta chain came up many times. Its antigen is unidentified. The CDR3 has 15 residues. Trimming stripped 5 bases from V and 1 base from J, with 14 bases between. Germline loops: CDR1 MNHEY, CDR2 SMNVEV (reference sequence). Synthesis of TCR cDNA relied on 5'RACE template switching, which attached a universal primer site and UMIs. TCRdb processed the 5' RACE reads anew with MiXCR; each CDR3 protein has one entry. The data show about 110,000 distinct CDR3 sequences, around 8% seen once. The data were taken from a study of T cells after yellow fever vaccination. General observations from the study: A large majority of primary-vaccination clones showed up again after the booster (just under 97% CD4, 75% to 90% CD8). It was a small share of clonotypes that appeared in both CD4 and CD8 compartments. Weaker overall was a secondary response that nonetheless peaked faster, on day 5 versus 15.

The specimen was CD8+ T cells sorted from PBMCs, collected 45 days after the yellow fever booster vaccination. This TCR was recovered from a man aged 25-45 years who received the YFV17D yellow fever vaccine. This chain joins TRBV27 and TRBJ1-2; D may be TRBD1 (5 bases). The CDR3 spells CASSPGTGINYGYTF. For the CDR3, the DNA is TGTGCCAGCAGTCCCGGTACAGGCATTAACTATGGCTACACCTTC.